These 14 T cell receptor beta chains originate from one sample sequenced in a study of T cells after yellow fever vaccination. TCRdb recomputed calls from the 5' RACE reads with MiXCR, one row per CDR3 protein. The sample has 300,000 to 400,000 distinct CDR3 sequences; about 10% are singletons. Specimen: CD4+ T cells sorted from PBMCs, collected 45 days after the yellow fever booster vaccination. The receptors were gathered from a man between 18 and 29 years old who received the YFV17D yellow fever vaccine.

This clonotype was observed a handful of times. The chain couples TRBV20-1 to TRBJ2-3, with 8 nucleotides matching TRBD1. J was trimmed by 5 bases and V by 6 bases; bases with no gene match: 10. The CDR3 spans 14 residues. Per the germline V gene, CDR1 is DFQATT and CDR2 is SNEGSKA (reference sequence). This CDR3 is CSAPRQGIVDTQYF. For the CDR3, the DNA is TGCAGTGCCCCGAGACAGGGGATAGTAGATACGCAGTATTTT.

The chain uses TRBV10-1 and TRBJ2-7; 7 nucleotides match TRBD1. CDR1 is WNHNN, CDR2 SYGVQD, per germline (reference sequence). The ends lost 5 bases at V and 2 bases at J; junction bases unmatched: 15. The CDR3 extends over 17 amino acids. CDR3: CASSKEAGTERPYEQYF. The CDR3 DNA sequence: TGCGCCAGCAGTAAGGAAGCCGGGACAGAGAGACCCTACGAGCAGTACTTC.

This clonotype has just a few counts. The gene calls are TRBV4-3 and TRBJ1-5; D gene uncertain. CDR1 and CDR2 from the germline V gene are LGHNA and YSLEER. This CDR3 is built from 17 residues. Deletions cut 0 bases from V and 6 bases from J, with 18 bases between. CDR3 protein: CASSQDFNGEGGQPQHF. CDR3 bases: TGCGCCAGCAGCCAAGATTTTAATGGTGAGGGCGGTCAGCCCCAGCATTTT.

The table lists this clonotype with a few counts. This chain uses TRBV9 with TRBJ2-7; D perhaps matches TRBD1 (6 bases). Trimming took 4 bases from V and 3 from J, leaving 11 bases between them. CDR3 length: 13 residues. CDR1 and CDR2 (germline): SGDLS, YYNGEE. CDR3 nucleotides: TGTGCCAGCAGCTACAGGGCCCTCTACGAGCAGTACGTC. As protein: CASSYRALYEQYV.

This clonotype was seen more than once but under ten times. The chain couples TRBV7-2 to TRBJ1-2; D is possibly TRBD1 (6 bases). The germline V gene encodes CDR1 SGHTA and CDR2 FQGNSA. Trimming cost V 0 bases and J 4 bases, with 18 bases left between them. CDR3 length: 17 amino acids. The CDR3 coding sequence is TGTGCCAGCAGCTTAGCCCCCTACAGGGCACAGGGCTATGGCTACACCTTC. Protein product: CASSLAPYRAQGYGYTF.

The table lists this clonotype with many counts. The V and J genes are TRBV6-5 and TRBJ1-2; TRBD1 agrees at 8 bases. The J segment lost 4 bases and the V segment lost 1 base, leaving 14 bases of the junction unmatched. The CDR3 totals 18 residues. Germline V lookup: CDR1 MNHEY, CDR2 SVGAGI. The CDR3 DNA is TGTGCCAGCAGTTACTTAGGGACAGGTCGGGCTGTTAGCTATGGCTACACCTTC. Amino acid sequence: CASSYLGTGRAVSYGYTF.

This clonotype has just a few counts. The chain has TRBV7-2 and TRBJ2-1; TRBD1 is a possible D gene (6 bases). The CDR3 is 14 amino acids. Germline-derived CDR1 and CDR2 are SGHTA and FQGNSA. Trimming pared 5 bases from V and 3 bases from J, leaving 11 bases between. The CDR3 region has the DNA TGTGCCAGCAGCGGGGGCCCACTCTACAATGAGCAGTTCTTC. Translation: CASSGGPLYNEQFF. Supplemented by reference TRBV7-2 and TRBJ2-1, the full variable domain reads GAGVSQSPSNKVTEKGKDVELRCDPISGHTALYWYRQSLGQGLEFLIYFQGNSAPDKSGLPSDRFSAERTGGSVSTLTIQRTQQEDSAVYLCASSGGPLYNEQFFGPGTRLTVL.

The chain has TRBV29-1 and TRBJ2-3, with unresolved D. V gave up 2 bases and J gave up 2 bases, with 11 bases separating them. In germline, CDR1 is SQVTM, CDR2 ANQGSEA. The CDR3 sequence is 14 residues long. In nucleotides, the CDR3 is TGCAGCGTTGAAACTCGGGCCTACACAGATACGCAGTATTTT. Protein sequence: CSVETRAYTDTQYF.

This clonotype was recorded a few times. The CDR3 loop reads CASSLGQEYTDTQYF. The CDR3 nucleotides read TGTGCCAGCAGCTTAGGCCAGGAATACACAGATACGCAGTATTTT. The V call is TRBV11-3, the J call TRBJ2-3; no definite D call. Germline V gene data show CDR1 as SGHNT and CDR2 as YENEEA. With 1 base removed from V and 2 bases from J, the gap between germline ends came to 10 bases. The CDR3 loop spans 15 amino acids. Complete variable domain (other parts from reference TRBV11-3 and TRBJ2-3): EAGVVQSPRYKIIEKKQPVAFWCNPISGHNTLYWYLQNLGQGPELLIRYENEEAVDDSQLPKDRFSAERLKGVDSTLKIQPAELGDSAVYLCASSLGQEYTDTQYFGPGTRLTVL.

This clonotype was detected a few times. The rearrangement links TRBV4-1 to TRBJ1-6, with unresolved D. The CDR3 has 14 residues. Trimming pared 0 bases from V and 4 bases from J, leaving 4 bases between. Germline CDR1 MGHRA, CDR2 YSYEKL. The CDR3 coding sequence is TGCGCCAGCAGCCAAGATGTTTATAATTCACCCCTCCACTTT. Translation gives CASSQDVYNSPLHF.

The chain employs TRBV6-5 and TRBJ2-1; possibly TRBD1 for D (5 bases). Germline CDR1 and CDR2: MNHEY and SVGAGI. The ends were cut back, 8 bases at V and 7 bases at J, with 18 bases in the middle. The CDR3 covers 14 residues. The CDR3 reads CASGTGPKGNEQFF. DNA of the CDR3: TGTGCCAGCGGAACCGGGCCTAAGGGGAATGAGCAGTTCTTC.

This clonotype was recorded at least ten times. The V gene is TRBV29-1, the J gene TRBJ2-5; D might be TRBD1 or TRBD2, each matching 6 bases. Trimming removed 4 bases at V and 0 bases at J, with 15 bases between. The CDR3 covers 15 residues. Germline CDR1 and CDR2: SQVTM and ANQGSEA. In nucleotides, the CDR3 is TGCAGCGTTGGGGTAGGGGGGCCGTACCAAGAGACCCAGTACTTC. Its translation: CSVGVGGPYQETQYF.

This clonotype was seen a few times. The rearrangement uses TRBV7-2 and TRBJ2-3; D may be TRBD2 (6 bases). CDR3 size: 16 residues. Germline CDR1 reads SGHTA; CDR2 reads FQGNSA. The V and J ends lost 5 bases and 1 base respectively, with 16 bases between them. Written as DNA, the CDR3 is TGTGCCAGCAGCCCAGGCGGTCGCGGGGGCACAGATACGCAGTATTTT. Its protein product is CASSPGGRGGTDTQYF.

This chain uses TRBV10-3 with TRBJ1-3; no firm D call. Trimming took 7 bases from V and 0 from J, leaving 1 base between them. Germline CDR1 is ENHRY and CDR2 is SYGVKD. The CDR3 is made up of 11 amino acids. Here the CDR3 reads CAITSGNTIYF. The CDR3 coding sequence is TGTGCCATCACCTCTGGAAACACCATATATTTT.